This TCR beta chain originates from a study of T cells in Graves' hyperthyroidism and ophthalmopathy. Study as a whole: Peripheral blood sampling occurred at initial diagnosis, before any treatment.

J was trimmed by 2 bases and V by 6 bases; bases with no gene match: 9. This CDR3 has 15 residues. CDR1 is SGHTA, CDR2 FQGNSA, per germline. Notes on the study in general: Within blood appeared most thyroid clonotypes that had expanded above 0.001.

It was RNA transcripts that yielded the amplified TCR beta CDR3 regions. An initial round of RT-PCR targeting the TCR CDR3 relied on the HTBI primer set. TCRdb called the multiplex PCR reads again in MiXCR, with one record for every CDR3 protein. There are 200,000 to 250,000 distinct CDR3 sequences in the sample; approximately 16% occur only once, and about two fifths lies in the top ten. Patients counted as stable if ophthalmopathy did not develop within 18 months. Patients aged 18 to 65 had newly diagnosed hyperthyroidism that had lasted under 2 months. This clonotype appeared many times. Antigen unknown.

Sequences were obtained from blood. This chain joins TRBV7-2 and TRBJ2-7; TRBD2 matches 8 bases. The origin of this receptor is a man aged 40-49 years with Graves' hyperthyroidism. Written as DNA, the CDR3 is TGTGCCAGCAGTTCGCAGCGGGGGCATACCTACGAGCAGTACTTC. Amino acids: CASSSQRGHTYEQYF. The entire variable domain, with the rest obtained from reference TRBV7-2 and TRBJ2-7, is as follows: GAGVSQSPSNKVTEKGKDVELRCDPISGHTALYWYRQSLGQGLEFLIYFQGNSAPDKSGLPSDRFSAERTGGSVSTLTIQRTQQEDSAVYLCASSSQRGHTYEQYFGPGTRLTVT.